The rows below give T cell receptor beta chains drawn from one sample of a study of T cell repertoires in cytomegalovirus infection. No antigen has been identified for these receptors. TCRdb recomputed calls from the reads with MiXCR, one row per CDR3 protein. Of around 81,000 distinct CDR3 sequences detected, around 40% appear once; the ten largest clones hold 90% to 95%. This sample comprised CD8+ T cells from cultured PBMCs, obtained from culture after CMV antigen stimulation. The receptor set was obtained from a human donor in good health (CMV status not recorded). Some clones in this sample may be carry-over from other donors' samples. The CDR3 runs from the conserved cysteine through the conserved F or W. Each record gives: clone size, D gene, J gene, V gene, CDR3 protein, CDR3 DNA. D genes are given only for firm matches. Some rows have no size entry. The others give once, few or many, or a class for an expanded clone.

few,-,TRBJ2-7,TRBV7-2,CASSLAAERYEQYF,TGTGCCAGCAGCTTAGCGGCAGAAAGATACGAGCAGTACTTC
-,-,TRBJ1-5,TRBV20-1,CSARGGASSVQPQHF,TGCAGTGCCCGTGGGGGGGCGAGTAGTGTTCAGCCCCAGCATTTT
-,-,TRBJ2-4,TRBV5-6,CASSDGRGVAKNIQYF,TGTGCCAGCAGCGACGGAAGGGGCGTAGCCAAAAACATTCAGTACTTC
few,-,TRBJ1-5,TRBV5-8,CASSLSVVYDQPQHF,TGTGCCAGCAGTCTTTCCGTGGTTTACGATCAGCCCCAGCATTTT
-,-,TRBJ1-5,TRBV5-1,CASSPSDSGYPENQPQHF,TGCGCCAGCAGCCCCTCGGATTCAGGGTATCCGGAAAATCAGCCCCAGCATTTT
-,-,TRBJ2-1,TRBV7-6,CASSSGTEQFF,TGTGCCAGCAGCTCCGGGACAGAGCAGTTCTTC
-,-,TRBJ1-1,TRBV11-2,CASSLAYGHDTPEAFF,TGTGCCAGCAGCTTAGCCTACGGACACGACACCCCTGAAGCTTTCTTT
-,-,TRBJ1-6,TRBV7-2,CASSLGADNSPLHF,TGTGCCAGCAGCTTGGGAGCAGATAATTCACCCCTCCACTTT
-,-,TRBJ1-5,TRBV7-6,CASSLAPHAGHYSNQPQHF,TGTGCCAGCAGCTTAGCTCCCCATGCGGGACACTATAGCAATCAGCCCCAGCATTTT
once,-,TRBJ1-1,TRBV27,CASRSTGGSTEAFF,TGTGCCAGCAGAAGTACGGGAGGAAGCACTGAAGCTTTCTTT
many,-,TRBJ2-1,TRBV7-2,CASSHGLEQFF,TGTGCCAGCAGCCACGGACTCGAGCAGTTCTTC
many,-,TRBJ2-1,TRBV7-6,CASSLQGGSYNEQFF,TGTGCCAGCAGCTTACAGGGTGGATCCTACAATGAGCAGTTCTTC
-,-,TRBJ1-1,TRBV11-2,CASSAGGWGTEAFF,TGTGCCAGCAGCGCCGGGGGTTGGGGCACTGAAGCTTTCTTT
-,-,TRBJ2-2,TRBV6-8,CASSYTGPNTGELFF,TGTGCCAGCAGTTATACAGGGCCGAACACCGGGGAGCTGTTTTTT
many,TRBD2,TRBJ2-3,TRBV6-4,CASSPTSGGTDTQYF,TGTGCCAGCAGTCCCACTAGCGGCGGCACAGATACGCAGTATTTT
few,-,TRBJ1-5,TRBV4-1,CASSQGGEAGRVPGNQPQHF,TGCGCCAGCAGCCAAGGAGGTGAGGCAGGGCGGGTCCCAGGCAATCAGCCCCAGCATTTT
-,-,TRBJ2-6,TRBV7-9,CASSYTSSGANVLTF,TGTGCCAGCAGCTACACAAGCTCTGGGGCCAACGTCCTGACTTTC
-,-,TRBJ2-1,TRBV7-9,CASSARDEQFF,TGTGCCAGCAGCGCACGCGATGAGCAGTTCTTC
-,-,TRBJ1-1,TRBV27,CASSLGSWAEAFF,TGTGCCAGCAGTCTAGGGAGTTGGGCTGAAGCTTTCTTT
once,-,TRBJ1-5,TRBV9,CASSSGTQPQHF,TGTGCCAGCAGTTCGGGGACGCAGCCCCAGCATTTT
few,-,TRBJ2-5,TRBV7-2,CASSLAYTEQETQYF,TGTGCCAGCAGCTTAGCTTACACAGAACAAGAGACCCAGTACTTC
-,-,TRBJ2-3,TRBV20-1,CSARDPGHITDTQYF,TGCAGTGCTAGAGATCCGGGTCACATCACAGATACGCAGTATTTT
many,-,TRBJ1-1,TRBV7-6,CASSLEETNTEAFF,TGTGCCAGCAGCTTAGAGGAAACGAACACTGAAGCTTTCTTT
-,TRBD2,TRBJ2-5,TRBV20-1,CSAKSLAGDFLQETQYF,TGCAGTGCTAAATCTCTAGCGGGGGATTTCCTACAAGAGACCCAGTACTTC
-,-,TRBJ1-5,TRBV6-2/TRBV6-3,CASSYWLQGQPQHF,TGTGCCAGCAGTTACTGGCTTCAGGGTCAGCCCCAGCATTTT
-,TRBD1,TRBJ2-7,TRBV6-2/TRBV6-3,CASSYPSSTGNLDYEQYF,TGTGCCAGCAGTTACCCCTCCTCGACAGGGAACCTTGACTACGAGCAGTACTTC
many,-,TRBJ1-1,TRBV7-6,CASTPGVYTEAFF,TGTGCCAGCACCCCTGGGGTATACACTGAAGCTTTCTTT
-,-,TRBJ2-3,TRBV7-8,CASSVRWGLADTQYF,TGTGCCAGCAGCGTCCGATGGGGACTTGCAGATACGCAGTATTTT
-,TRBD1,TRBJ1-1,TRBV25-1,CASSPGQGDTEAFF,TGTGCCAGCAGTCCGGGACAGGGGGACACTGAAGCTTTCTTT
-,-,TRBJ2-7,TRBV6-8,CASSYGRGAYEQYF,TGTGCCAGCAGTTACGGGCGGGGAGCCTACGAGCAGTACTTC
-,-,TRBJ2-7,TRBV6-5,CASSYIGGYEQYF,TGTGCCAGCAGTTACATCGGAGGGTACGAGCAGTACTTC
-,-,TRBJ1-1,TRBV7-9,CASSSGTPSLGAFF,TGTGCCAGCAGCTCCGGGACACCAAGTTTGGGAGCTTTCTTT
-,TRBD1,TRBJ2-7,TRBV6-6,CASSLGTGLNYEQYF,TGTGCCAGCAGTCTTGGGACAGGACTAAACTACGAGCAGTACTTC
-,-,TRBJ1-1,TRBV11-2,CASSLDLGGATEAFF,TGTGCCAGCAGCTTAGATCTAGGAGGTGCCACTGAAGCTTTCTTT
-,-,TRBJ1-3,TRBV28,CASSWSSGNTIYF,TGTGCCAGCAGTTGGAGCTCTGGAAACACCATATATTTT
-,-,TRBJ1-1,TRBV19,CASSIDLGGDEAFF,TGTGCCAGTAGTATAGATCTGGGGGGGGATGAAGCTTTCTTT
few,-,TRBJ2-7,TRBV11-1,CASSPVEGTYEQYF,TGTGCCAGCAGCCCGGTTGAGGGGACCTACGAGCAGTACTTC
-,TRBD1,TRBJ1-2,TRBV6-2/TRBV6-3,CASSYTGTDYGYTF,TGTGCCAGCAGTTATACCGGGACAGACTATGGCTACACCTTC
few,-,TRBJ2-7,TRBV7-4,CASSGATAPFNYEQYF,TGTGCCAGCAGCGGGGCGACGGCGCCCTTCAACTACGAGCAGTACTTC
-,-,TRBJ1-6,TRBV11-2,CASSRGVELSSPLHF,TGTGCCAGCAGCCGAGGGGTAGAATTGAGCTCACCCCTCCACTTT
few,TRBD2,TRBJ2-1,TRBV7-8,CASSLTSASGGHEQFF,TGTGCCAGCAGCTTAACAAGCGCTAGCGGGGGCCATGAGCAGTTCTTC